The sequence of this T cell receptor (beta chain) was determined in a study of CD8+CD57+ T cells in acquired aplastic anemia. Study context: On average, sorted CD4+ and CD8+ cells gave roughly 3 ug of DNA.

The CDR3 is made up of 12 amino acids. CDR1 is WSHSY, CDR2 SAAADI, per germline. V lost 7 bases and J lost 3; bases outside the gene matches: 3. Profiling that covered TCR beta VDJ and CDR3 relied on genomic DNA as its template. In TCRdb, the reads were re-called with MiXCR into one record per CDR3 protein. The sample has roughly 200,000 distinct CDR3 sequences; about three fifths are singletons. Findings and limits, study-wide: Patients shared 25 to 35 CD8+ CDR3 sequences with controls.

This clonotype was counted a few times. No antigen is known for it. Patients who underwent sequencing had shown CD8+CD57+ cell expansion by flow cytometry. The diagnosis in all patients was severe acquired aplastic anemia. Prior therapy had not been administered to any patient at the time of blood sampling. The chain uses TRBV10-2 and TRBJ2-7, with 7 nucleotides matching TRBD1. This TCR derives from a human donor with aplastic anemia. Sequencing input: sorted CD4+, CD8+, or CD8+CD57+ T cells (not recorded which) from PBMCs. CDR3 nucleotides: TGCGCCAGCATGGGGGACAGCTACGAGCAGTACTTC. Translated, it gives CASMGDSYEQYF.